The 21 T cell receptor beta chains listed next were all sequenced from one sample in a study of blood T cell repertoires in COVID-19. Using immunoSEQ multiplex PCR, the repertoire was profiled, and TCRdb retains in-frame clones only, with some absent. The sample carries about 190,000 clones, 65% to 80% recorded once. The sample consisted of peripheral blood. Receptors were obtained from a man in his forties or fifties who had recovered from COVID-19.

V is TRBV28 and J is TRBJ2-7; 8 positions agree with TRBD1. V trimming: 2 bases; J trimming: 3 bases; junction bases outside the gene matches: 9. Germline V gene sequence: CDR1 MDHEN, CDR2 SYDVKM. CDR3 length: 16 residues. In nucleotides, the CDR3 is TGTGCCAGCAGTTTACCCACCGGACAGGGTCTCTACGAGCAGTACTTC. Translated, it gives CASSLPTGQGLYEQYF.

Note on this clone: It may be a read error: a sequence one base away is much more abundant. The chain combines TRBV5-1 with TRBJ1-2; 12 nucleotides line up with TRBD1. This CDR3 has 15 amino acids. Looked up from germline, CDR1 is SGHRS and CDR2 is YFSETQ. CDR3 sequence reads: CARSLGGQGARGYTF. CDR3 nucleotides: TGCGCCCGCAGCTTGGGGGGACAGGGGGCGCGAGGCTACACCTTC.

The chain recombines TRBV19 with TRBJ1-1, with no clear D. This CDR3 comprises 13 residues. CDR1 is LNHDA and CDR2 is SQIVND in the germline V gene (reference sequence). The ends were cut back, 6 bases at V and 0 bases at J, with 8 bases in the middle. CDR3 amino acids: CASRTSMNTEAFF. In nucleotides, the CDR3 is TGTGCCAGTAGAACTTCAATGAACACTGAAGCTTTCTTT.

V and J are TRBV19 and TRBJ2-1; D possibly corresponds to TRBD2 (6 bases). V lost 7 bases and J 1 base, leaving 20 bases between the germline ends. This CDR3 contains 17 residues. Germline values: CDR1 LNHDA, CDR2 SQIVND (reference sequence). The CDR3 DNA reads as TGTGCCAGTAATGCGGGGTGGGGGTCGGGGTCCTACAATGAGCAGTTCTTC. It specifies CASNAGWGSGSYNEQFF.

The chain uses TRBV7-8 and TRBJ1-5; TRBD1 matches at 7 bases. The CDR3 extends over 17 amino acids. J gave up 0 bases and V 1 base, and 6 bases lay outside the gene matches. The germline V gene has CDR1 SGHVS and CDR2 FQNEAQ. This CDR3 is CASSLVNRGNSNQPQHF. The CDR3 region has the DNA TGTGCCAGCAGCTTAGTAAACAGGGGAAATAGCAATCAGCCCCAGCATTTT.

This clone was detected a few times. CDR3 amino acids: CASSVEAGDNEQFF. CDR3 nucleotide sequence: TGTGCCAGCAGCGTAGAAGCGGGGGACAATGAGCAGTTCTTC. The chain combines TRBV9 with TRBJ2-1; 8 bases line up with TRBD2. The germline V gene encodes CDR1 SGDLS and CDR2 YYNGEE. The CDR3 is 14 amino acids. V lost 0 bases to trimming and J lost 5 bases; unmatched junction nucleotides: 1. The full variable domain, its missing parts supplied by reference TRBV9 and TRBJ2-1, is DSGVTQTPKHLITATGQRVTLRCSPRSGDLSVYWYQQSLDQGLQFLIQYYNGEERAKGNILERFSAQQFPDLHSELNLSSLELGDSALYFCASSVEAGDNEQFFGPGTRLTVL.

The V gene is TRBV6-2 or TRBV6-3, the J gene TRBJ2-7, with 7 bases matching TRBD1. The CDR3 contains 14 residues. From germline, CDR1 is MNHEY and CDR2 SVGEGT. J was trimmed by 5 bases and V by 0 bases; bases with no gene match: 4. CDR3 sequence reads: CASSYSGQFHEQYF. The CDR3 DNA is TGTGCCAGCAGTTACTCGGGACAGTTCCACGAGCAGTACTTC.

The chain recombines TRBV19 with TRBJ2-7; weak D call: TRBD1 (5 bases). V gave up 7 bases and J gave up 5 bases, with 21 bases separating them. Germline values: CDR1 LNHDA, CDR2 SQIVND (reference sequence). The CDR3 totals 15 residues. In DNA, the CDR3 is TGTGCCAGTAAGCCCCAAGCAGGGAATAATGACGAGCAGTACTTC. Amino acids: CASKPQAGNNDEQYF. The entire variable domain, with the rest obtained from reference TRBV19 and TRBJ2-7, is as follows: DGGITQSPKYLFRKEGQNVTLSCEQNLNHDAMYWYRQDPGQGLRLIYYSQIVNDFQKGDIAEGYSVSREKKESFPLTVTSAQKNPTAFYLCASKPQAGNNDEQYFGPGTRLTVT.

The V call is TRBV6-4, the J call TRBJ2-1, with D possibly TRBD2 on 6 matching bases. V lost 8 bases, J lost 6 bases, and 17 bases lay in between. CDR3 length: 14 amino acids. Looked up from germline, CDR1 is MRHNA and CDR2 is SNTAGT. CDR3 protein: CASGDFSLCNEQFF. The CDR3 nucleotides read TGTGCCAGCGGGGACTTTTCCCTATGCAATGAGCAGTTCTTC.

This CDR3 is CASSIVHGDSYEQYF. The CDR3, as DNA: TGTGCCAGTAGTATAGTACACGGAGACTCCTACGAGCAGTACTTC. This chain joins TRBV19 and TRBJ2-7; D is uncertain. The CDR3 length is 15 residues. In germline, CDR1 is LNHDA, CDR2 SQIVND (reference sequence). V gave up 1 base and J gave up 0 bases, with 10 bases separating them.

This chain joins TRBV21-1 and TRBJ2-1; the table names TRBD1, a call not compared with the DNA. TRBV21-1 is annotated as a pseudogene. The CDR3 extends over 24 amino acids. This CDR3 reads CASSKSWVPTTGGGGFLSYNEQFF. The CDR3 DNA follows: TGTGCCAGCAGCAAATCGTGGGTCCCCACGACAGGGGGCGGGGGCTTCTTATCCTACAATGAGCAGTTCTTC.

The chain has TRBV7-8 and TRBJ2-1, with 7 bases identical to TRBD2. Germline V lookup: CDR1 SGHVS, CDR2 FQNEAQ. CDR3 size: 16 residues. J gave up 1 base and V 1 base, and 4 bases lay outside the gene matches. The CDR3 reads CASSLGAGRSYNEQFF. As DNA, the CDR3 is TGTGCCAGCAGCTTAGGGGCCGGGAGGTCCTACAATGAGCAGTTCTTC.

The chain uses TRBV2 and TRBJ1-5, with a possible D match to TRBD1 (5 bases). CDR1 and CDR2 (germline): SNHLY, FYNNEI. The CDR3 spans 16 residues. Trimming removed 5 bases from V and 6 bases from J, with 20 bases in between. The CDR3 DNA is TGTGCCAGCAGTCCAGGGCAGAGAAAGGAGGGTCAGCCCCAGCATTTT. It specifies CASSPGQRKEGQPQHF.

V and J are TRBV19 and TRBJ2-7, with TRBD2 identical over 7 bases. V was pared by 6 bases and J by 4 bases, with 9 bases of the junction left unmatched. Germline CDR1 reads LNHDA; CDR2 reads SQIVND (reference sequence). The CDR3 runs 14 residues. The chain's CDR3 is CASSELGGGYEQYF. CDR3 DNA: TGTGCCAGTAGCGAACTGGGGGGAGGGTACGAGCAGTACTTC.

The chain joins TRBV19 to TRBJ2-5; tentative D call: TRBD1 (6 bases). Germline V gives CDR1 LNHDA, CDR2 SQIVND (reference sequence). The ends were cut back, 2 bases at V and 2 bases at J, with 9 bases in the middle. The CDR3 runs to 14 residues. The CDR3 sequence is CASSIPGAQETQYF. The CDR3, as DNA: TGTGCCAGTAGTATACCAGGGGCACAAGAGACCCAGTACTTC.

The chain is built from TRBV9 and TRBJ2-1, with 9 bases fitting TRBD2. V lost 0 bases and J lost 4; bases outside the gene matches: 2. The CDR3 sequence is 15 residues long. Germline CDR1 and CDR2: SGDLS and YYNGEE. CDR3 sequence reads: CASSVGLAGYNEQFF. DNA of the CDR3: TGTGCCAGCAGCGTAGGCCTAGCGGGATACAATGAGCAGTTCTTC.

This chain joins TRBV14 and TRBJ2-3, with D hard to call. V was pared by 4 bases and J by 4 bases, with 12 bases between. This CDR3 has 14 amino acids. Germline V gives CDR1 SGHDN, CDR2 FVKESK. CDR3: CASSPYNLADTQYF. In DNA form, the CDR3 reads TGTGCCAGCAGCCCCTATAATCTAGCAGATACGCAGTATTTT. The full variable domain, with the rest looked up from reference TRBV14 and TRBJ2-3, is EAGVTQFPSHSVIEKGQTVTLRCDPISGHDNLYWYRRVMGKEIKFLLHFVKESKQDESGMPNNRFLAERTGGTYSTLKVQPAELEDSGVYFCASSPYNLADTQYFGPGTRLTVL.

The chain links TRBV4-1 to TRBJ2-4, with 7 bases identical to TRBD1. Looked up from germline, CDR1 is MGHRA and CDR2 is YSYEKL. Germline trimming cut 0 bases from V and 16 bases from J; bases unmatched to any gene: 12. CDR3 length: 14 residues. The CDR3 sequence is CASSQDTQPRDRYF. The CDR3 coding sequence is TGCGCCAGCAGCCAAGATACCCAACCTCGGGACAGATACTTC.

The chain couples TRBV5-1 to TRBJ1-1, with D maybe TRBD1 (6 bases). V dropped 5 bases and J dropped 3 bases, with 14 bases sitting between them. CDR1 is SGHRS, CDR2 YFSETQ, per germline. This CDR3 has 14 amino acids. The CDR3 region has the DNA TGCGCCAGCAGTCCCATGGACAGCGACACTGAAGCTTTCTTT. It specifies CASSPMDSDTEAFF.

Here the CDR3 reads CASRTGQSYNEQFF. The CDR3 DNA reads as TGTGCCAGCAGAACGGGACAGTCATACAATGAGCAGTTCTTC. V gene TRBV2 combines with J gene TRBJ2-1, with TRBD1 identical over 7 bases. V was clipped by 6 bases and J by 4 bases; unmatched bases: 6. Germline loops: CDR1 SNHLY, CDR2 FYNNEI. This CDR3 is built from 14 residues. The complete variable domain, with remaining parts taken from reference TRBV2 and TRBJ2-1, reads EPEVTQTPSHQVTQMGQEVILRCVPISNHLYFYWYRQILGQKVEFLVSFYNNEISEKSEIFDDQFSVERPDGSNFTLKIRSTKLEDSAMYFCASRTGQSYNEQFFGPGTRLTVL.

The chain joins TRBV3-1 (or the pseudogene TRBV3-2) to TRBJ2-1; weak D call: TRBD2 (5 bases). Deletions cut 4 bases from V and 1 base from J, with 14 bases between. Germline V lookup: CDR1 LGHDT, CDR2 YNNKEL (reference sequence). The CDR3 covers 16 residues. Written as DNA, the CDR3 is TGTGCCAGCAGCCTCAGAGGGTACTGGTCCTACAATGAGCAGTTCTTC. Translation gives CASSLRGYWSYNEQFF.